These 18 T cell receptor beta chains originate from one sample sequenced in a study of OX40 agonist ivuxolimab in advanced cancers. Sequenced by immunoSEQ multiplex PCR; TCRdb stores in-frame clones only, minus some. The sample holds 35,000 to 45,000 clones, 91% seen once. This sample comprised CD4+ or CD8+ T cells sorted from blood, obtained in a trial of the OX40 agonist ivuxolimab. The receptors shown here come from an adult with an advanced solid tumor such as melanoma, head and neck, liver or kidney cancer.

J is TRBJ2-1 and V is TRBV19, with TRBD2 matching 7 bases. Germline CDR1 and CDR2: LNHDA and SQIVND (reference sequence). Unmatched junction bases numbered 6, after V lost 6 bases and J lost 7 bases. The CDR3 contains 13 residues. The CDR3 coding sequence is TGTGCCAGTAGCCCGAGCGGGATGAATGAGCAGTTCTTC. It translates to CASSPSGMNEQFF. Full variable domain (outside the CDR3, taken from reference TRBV19 and TRBJ2-1): DGGITQSPKYLFRKEGQNVTLSCEQNLNHDAMYWYRQDPGQGLRLIYYSQIVNDFQKGDIAEGYSVSREKKESFPLTVTSAQKNPTAFYLCASSPSGMNEQFFGPGTRLTVL.

The V and J genes are TRBV9 and TRBJ2-2; 8 bases are shared with TRBD1. This CDR3 region has 17 residues. V was clipped by 0 bases and J by 7 bases; unmatched bases: 11. Germline V gene lookup returns CDR1 SGDLS and CDR2 YYNGEE. CDR3 region: CASSVGSGRGHGGELFF. The CDR3 bases are TGTGCCAGCAGCGTAGGATCAGGCAGGGGGCATGGCGGGGAGCTGTTTTTT.

The V call is TRBV7-2, the J call TRBJ2-5, with 7 bases identical to TRBD2. CDR1 and CDR2 (germline): SGHTA, FQGNSA. The CDR3 is made up of 15 amino acids. Losses at the gene ends were 4 bases for V and 5 bases for J; bases not matched to a gene: 10. The CDR3 bases are TGTGCCAGCAGCTACCACGGGGGGAAGCTCGAGACCCAGTACTTC. Protein: CASSYHGGKLETQYF.

This clone was detected only once. The rearrangement links TRBV11-2 to TRBJ1-3; unclear D gene. V was shortened by 2 bases and J by 4 bases, with 15 bases between the two germline ends. The V gene's germline CDR1 is SGHAT and CDR2 FQNNGV. This CDR3 is built from 16 residues. CDR3 DNA sequence: TGTGCCAGCAGCTTATCCCTCCATATCTCCGGAAACACCATATATTTT. Translation: CASSLSLHISGNTIYF.

The genes are TRBV28 and TRBJ1-2; TRBD1 might be the D (6 bases). The V gene lost 10 bases and the J gene lost 5 bases, with 23 bases spanning the gap. Germline CDR1 reads MDHEN; CDR2 reads SYDVKM. This CDR3 contains 15 residues. The CDR3 region is CATLDFRGGGYGYTF. The DNA of the CDR3 is TGTGCCACCTTGGATTTTCGGGGAGGGGGATATGGCTACACCTTC.

The rearrangement joins TRBV19 to TRBJ2-1; TRBD1 matches at 8 bases. CDR1 and CDR2 (germline): LNHDA, SQIVND (reference sequence). This CDR3 contains 15 residues. The V gene end was trimmed by 0 bases and the J gene end by 4 bases; junction bases not matched to a gene: 2. The CDR3 DNA is TGTGCCAGTAGTATAGATCAGGGGGCTTACAATGAGCAGTTCTTC. The encoded protein is CASSIDQGAYNEQFF.

The J gene is TRBJ2-1, the V gene TRBV6-1, with D hard to call. Trimming pared 3 bases from V and 9 bases from J, leaving 15 bases between. The CDR3 is made up of 14 amino acids. Per germline, CDR1 MNHNS and CDR2 SASEGT. The CDR3 spells CASSDTAAAPEQFF. The CDR3 DNA sequence: TGTGCCAGCAGTGACACCGCCGCTGCACCTGAGCAGTTCTTC.

The rearrangement joins TRBV4-1 to TRBJ2-3; 13 bases align to TRBD2. The germline V gene encodes CDR1 MGHRA and CDR2 YSYEKL. The CDR3 is made up of 15 amino acids. With 5 bases clipped from V and 3 bases from J, the junction kept 2 bases outside the gene matches. The CDR3 spells CASSKLAGGTDTQYF. DNA for the CDR3: TGCGCCAGCAGCAAACTAGCGGGAGGGACAGATACGCAGTATTTT.

This chain joins TRBV27 and TRBJ1-4; D is unclear. Germline V CDR1 and CDR2: MNHEY, SMNVEV (reference sequence). The CDR3 loop spans 16 amino acids. With 2 bases removed from V and 2 bases from J, the gap between germline ends came to 12 bases. CDR3 loop: CASSLRKWRTNEKLFF. CDR3 sequence (DNA): TGTGCCAGCAGTTTAAGGAAGTGGAGGACTAATGAAAAACTGTTTTTT.

The rearrangement links TRBV6-4 to TRBJ2-3, with D unclear. The CDR3 totals 13 residues. V was pared by 0 bases and J by 3 bases, with 4 bases between. Germline V gives CDR1 MRHNA, CDR2 SNTAGT. CDR3 bases: TGTGCCAGCAGTGACTCGACTACAGATACGCAGTATTTT. It is translated as CASSDSTTDTQYF.

This clone occurred once. The gene calls are TRBV14 and TRBJ1-5, with D hard to call. In germline, CDR1 is SGHDN, CDR2 FVKESK. There are 15 residues in the CDR3. Trimming took off 1 base at V and 3 bases at J, with 10 bases between the two ends. This CDR3 reads CASSQGVGYNQPQHF. The CDR3 bases are TGTGCCAGCAGCCAAGGAGTTGGATACAATCAGCCCCAGCATTTT.

The chain uses TRBV7-9 and TRBJ2-5; 9 positions match TRBD1. Germline trimming cut 1 base from V and 0 bases from J; bases unmatched to any gene: 3. This CDR3 has 16 residues. The germline gives CDR1 SEHNR, CDR2 FQNEAQ (reference sequence). The CDR3 region is CASSLGQGGNQETQYF. The CDR3 DNA is TGTGCCAGCAGCTTAGGACAGGGGGGAAACCAAGAGACCCAGTACTTC.

The chain is built from TRBV5-6 and TRBJ2-1, with D maybe TRBD2 (6 bases). The germline V and J ends were trimmed by 0 bases and 5 bases, with 9 bases remaining between them. This CDR3 contains 14 residues. The germline CDR1 and CDR2 sequences are SGHDT and YYEEEE. The CDR3 loop reads CASSLVLADNEQFF. For the CDR3, the DNA is TGTGCCAGCAGCTTGGTTTTAGCGGACAATGAGCAGTTCTTC.

The chain links TRBV6-5 to TRBJ1-1; the match to TRBD1 covers 8 bases. The CDR3 is 16 residues long. V gave up 2 bases and J gave up 3 bases; unmatched junction bases: 8. The germline V gene has CDR1 MNHEY and CDR2 SVGAGI. CDR3 protein: CASSYLAGGADTEAFF. The CDR3 coding sequence is TGTGCCAGCAGTTACCTGGCAGGGGGCGCGGACACTGAAGCTTTCTTT.

The chain has TRBV19 and TRBJ2-3; tentative D call: TRBD2 (5 bases). V gave up 1 base and J gave up 0 bases, with 23 bases separating them. The CDR3 extends over 20 amino acids. CDR1 and CDR2 from the germline V gene are LNHDA and SQIVND (reference sequence). The CDR3 loop reads CASSIVVAKPRSTSTDTQYF. CDR3 coding DNA: TGTGCCAGTAGTATAGTAGTAGCGAAACCCCGAAGTACTAGCACAGATACGCAGTATTTT.

The rearrangement links TRBV7-2 to TRBJ2-1; D not resolved. The ends were cut back, 1 base at V and 4 bases at J, with 11 bases in the middle. This CDR3 has 15 amino acids. The V gene's germline CDR1 is SGHTA and CDR2 FQGNSA. CDR3 nucleotides: TGTGCCAGCAGCTTAGGGAGTAACCAGTACAATGAGCAGTTCTTC. Protein sequence: CASSLGSNQYNEQFF.

The V gene is TRBV29-1, the J gene TRBJ2-3, with D maybe TRBD2 (5 bases). The CDR3 is made up of 11 amino acids. The V gene's germline CDR1 is SQVTM and CDR2 ANQGSEA. Trimming pared 7 bases from V and 14 bases from J, leaving 19 bases between. The CDR3 is CSGQKTGSLYF. CDR3 bases: TGCAGCGGGCAAAAGACGGGGTCCTTGTATTTT.

The rearrangement uses TRBV7-2 and TRBJ2-1, with no clear D. Germline lookup yields CDR1 SGHTA and CDR2 FQGNSA. V lost 0 bases to trimming and J lost 10 bases, with 4 bases between them. The CDR3 is made up of 11 amino acids. The CDR3 is CASSLADEQFF. In DNA form, the CDR3 reads TGTGCCAGCAGCTTAGCGGACGAGCAGTTCTTC.